This T cell receptor beta chain derives from a study of T cells after yellow fever vaccination. This CDR3 contains 12 residues. Trimming removed 4 bases from V and 7 bases from J, with 11 bases in between. The germline V gene has CDR1 SQVTM and CDR2 ANQGSEA. This clonotype showed up just a few times. A 5'RACE template-switching step, the method used to make TCR cDNA, added a universal primer site and UMIs. TCRdb recomputed calls from the 5' RACE reads with MiXCR, one row per CDR3 protein. The repertoire consists of under 400,000 distinct CDR3 sequences, with 9.5% to 13% occurring once and the leading ten covering 18%.

J is TRBJ2-4 and V is TRBV29-1, with D tentatively TRBD1 or TRBD2 (5 bases each). The TCR sequence derives from a man in his late teens or twenties who received the YFV17D yellow fever vaccine. The sequenced sample was PBMCs, obtained on the day of the first yellow fever vaccination. The CDR3 spells CSVGGAENIQYF. The CDR3 nucleotides are TGCAGCGTTGGAGGGGCGGAGAACATTCAGTACTTC.